Described below is a single TCR beta chain sequence and its context. Original methodology: Reference gene primer amplification in the assay estimated nucleated cell counts. Repertoires were generated with immunoSEQ multiplex PCR, while TCRdb's copy carries only in-frame clones and drops some. V and J calls and clone size are given by that table; D and trimming were obtained from the DNA. The profile shows approximately 220,000 clones, approximately 87% of them singletons. CDR1 is MNHNS, CDR2 SASEGT, per germline. The CDR3 length is 16 residues. Trimming stripped 0 bases from V and 2 bases from J, with 14 bases between. This specimen belongs to a study of blood T cell repertoires in COVID-19. Study summary: The United States, Italy and Spain supplied acute and convalescent COVID-19 samples. The cDNA or gDNA used as material had been derived from T cells, B-cell-depleted T cells, or PBMCs.

The clonotype originates from a man in his sixties who had recovered from COVID-19. V gene TRBV6-1 combines with J gene TRBJ2-7, with D possibly TRBD2 on 6 matching bases. Sequences were obtained from peripheral blood. The DNA of the CDR3 is TGTGCCAGCAGTGAAGCGGGGCGGGATAGGACCTACGAGCAGTACTTC. It translates to CASSEAGRDRTYEQYF.